Presented here are 12 T cell receptor beta chains from one specimen sequenced in a study of human T cells and chemical hapten exposure. Documented time point: healthy volunteer bleed at 6 weeks. The template was total RNA from unfractionated whole blood. TCRdb fed the RACE reads into MiXCR, producing one record per CDR3 protein. The table has roughly 80,000 distinct CDR3 sequences, about 9.2% seen once. The source material was whole blood. These receptors originate from a female donor in good health. Some clones in this sample may be carry-over from other donors' samples.

This clonotype occurred a few times. The chain is built from TRBV12-3 or TRBV12-4 and TRBJ1-2; 7 nucleotides line up with TRBD1. Trimming cost V 11 bases and J 8 bases; bases outside gene matches: 17. This CDR3 contains 14 residues. The CDR3 is CALKGALKSGGYTF. The CDR3 DNA reads as TGTGCCCTGAAGGGGGCCCTGAAGTCGGGAGGCTACACCTTC.

The chain is built from TRBV7-2 and TRBJ1-6; perhaps TRBD1 as D (6 bases). The germline V gene has CDR1 SGHTA and CDR2 FQGNSA. Trimming removed 7 bases from V and 6 bases from J, with 19 bases in between. The CDR3 is 16 residues long. The CDR3 bases are TGTGCCAGCACTAGCGGGGGTCGGACAGTTAATTCACCCCTCCACTTT. It is translated as CASTSGGRTVNSPLHF. The full variable domain, its missing parts supplied by reference TRBV7-2 and TRBJ1-6, is GAGVSQSPSNKVTEKGKDVELRCDPISGHTALYWYRQSLGQGLEFLIYFQGNSAPDKSGLPSDRFSAERTGGSVSTLTIQRTQQEDSAVYLCASTSGGRTVNSPLHFGNGTRLTVT.

This clonotype was detected ten times or more. V usage is TRBV2 and J usage is TRBJ1-1; 10 bases match TRBD1. V dropped 10 bases and J dropped 4; count of bases not matched to a gene: 9. Per the germline V gene, CDR1 is SNHLY and CDR2 is FYNNEI. There are 14 residues in the CDR3. CDR3 sequence (DNA): TGTGCCACCAAACCGACAGGGGGCTTCACTGAAGCTTTCTTT. The encoded protein is CATKPTGGFTEAFF. The whole variable domain, remainder taken from reference TRBV2 and TRBJ1-1, is EPEVTQTPSHQVTQMGQEVILRCVPISNHLYFYWYRQILGQKVEFLVSFYNNEISEKSEIFDDQFSVERPDGSNFTLKIRSTKLEDSAMYFCATKPTGGFTEAFFGQGTRLTVV.

This clonotype has just a few counts. CDR3 sequence: CASSTTSGGENEQFF. The CDR3 coding sequence is TGTGCCAGCTCAACGACTAGCGGGGGTGAGAATGAGCAGTTCTTC. V and J are TRBV18 and TRBJ2-1, with 12 positions matching TRBD2. The CDR3 spans 15 residues. CDR1 KGHSH and CDR2 LQKENI come from the germline V gene. With V trimmed by 5 bases and J by 7 bases, 6 bases remained unmatched.

The chain has TRBV7-2 and TRBJ2-1, with a possible D match to TRBD1 (6 bases). Trimming shortened V by 6 bases and J by 2 bases, and 14 bases separated the two germline ends. The CDR3 sequence is 15 residues long. CDR1 SGHTA and CDR2 FQGNSA come from the germline V gene. The CDR3 DNA is TGTGCCAGCAGTCGCACAGGGAGTCCCTACAATGAGCAGTTCTTC. This codes for CASSRTGSPYNEQFF.

This clonotype was found many times. The chain joins TRBV29-1 to TRBJ2-5; no firm D call. Germline V CDR1 and CDR2: SQVTM, ANQGSEA. The CDR3 runs 13 residues. The V gene lost 5 bases and the J gene lost 0 bases, with 10 bases spanning the gap. The CDR3 loop reads CSVRASYQETQYF. The CDR3 nucleotides are TGCAGCGTTCGGGCTTCGTACCAAGAGACCCAGTACTTC.

A few counts support this clonotype. The rearrangement joins TRBV3-1 to TRBJ2-3; TRBD2 aligns across 10 bases. The V gene end was trimmed by 4 bases and the J gene end by 5 bases; junction bases not matched to a gene: 6. Germline values: CDR1 LGHDT, CDR2 YNNKEL (reference sequence). This CDR3 comprises 15 residues. The CDR3 DNA sequence: TGTGCCAGCAGCCGGGCACTAGCGGGGTTAGATACGCAGTATTTT. Translation: CASSRALAGLDTQYF.

This clonotype was seen a few times. The rearrangement joins TRBV12-5 to TRBJ1-6; D unresolved. The CDR3 loop spans 18 amino acids. Germline lookup yields CDR1 LGHNT and CDR2 FRNRAP. V was pared by 1 base and J by 2 bases, with 15 bases between. The CDR3 DNA reads as TGTGCTAGTGGTTTGGAAGTAAGGGCGGGAGCCTATAATTCACCCCTCCACTTT. Protein product: CASGLEVRAGAYNSPLHF.

V and J are TRBV9 and TRBJ1-1, with D possibly matching TRBD1 (5 bases). This CDR3 has 12 residues. Trimming pared 0 bases from V and 11 bases from J, leaving 11 bases between. Looked up from germline, CDR1 is SGDLS and CDR2 is YYNGEE. The CDR3 DNA reads as TGTGCCAGCAGCGTAGAGGGGCGGGCGGCTTTCTTT. Protein sequence: CASSVEGRAAFF.

The rearrangement joins TRBV21-1 to TRBJ2-7; the DNA was not compared with TRBD1, the D call given in the table. TRBV21-1 is labeled a pseudogene. The length of the CDR3 is 16 residues. The CDR3 is CASSTPTGGPTYEQYF. The CDR3 DNA reads TGTGCCAGCAGCACACCAACAGGGGGCCCCACCTACGAGCAGTACTTC.

Many counts were recorded for this clonotype. J is TRBJ2-7 and V is TRBV20-1; 10 bases align to TRBD1. Germline CDR1 DFQATT, CDR2 SNEGSKA (reference sequence). V was pared by 3 bases and J by 2 bases, with 7 bases of the junction left unmatched. The CDR3 length is 15 residues. For the CDR3, the DNA is TGCAGTGCTAGGAGGACAGGGGGAGTACCCTACGAGCAGTACTTC. Protein product: CSARRTGGVPYEQYF.

This clonotype was detected many times. The chain employs TRBV5-1 and TRBJ2-5; D is ambiguous. The ends were cut back, 4 bases at V and 1 base at J, with 5 bases in the middle. CDR3 size: 12 residues. The germline V gene encodes CDR1 SGHRS and CDR2 YFSETQ. CDR3 loop: CASSATQETQYF. DNA for the CDR3: TGCGCCAGCAGCGCCACCCAAGAGACCCAGTACTTC. Using reference TRBV5-1 and TRBJ2-5 for the parts outside the CDR3, the full variable domain is KAGVTQTPRYLIKTRGQQVTLSCSPISGHRSVSWYQQTPGQGLQFLFEYFSETQRNKGNFPGRFSGRQFSNSRSEMNVSTLELGDSALYLCASSATQETQYFGPGTRLLVL.